This TCR beta chain stems from a study of brain metastases from non-small cell lung cancer. Profiled with immunoSEQ multiplex PCR; TCRdb holds only in-frame clones, not every one. There are roughly 2,600 clones in the sample; around 90% occur only once, and 3.8% lies in the top ten. V was shortened by 2 bases and J by 2 bases, with 10 bases between the two germline ends. Germline values: CDR1 SGDLS, CDR2 YYNGEE. The CDR3 spans 14 residues. A remark on this clone: Other DNA sequences from this sample encode an identical CDR3 as well.

Sequenced input: primary lung tumor tissue. V usage is TRBV9 and J usage is TRBJ1-1; possibly TRBD1 for D (5 bases). This TCR was recovered from a donor at least 40 years old with non-small cell lung cancer. CDR3: CASSVGQGNTEAFF. CDR3 sequence (DNA): TGTGCCAGCAGCGTCGGGCAGGGTAACACTGAAGCTTTCTTT. Full variable domain (outside the CDR3, taken from reference TRBV9 and TRBJ1-1): DSGVTQTPKHLITATGQRVTLRCSPRSGDLSVYWYQQSLDQGLQFLIQYYNGEERAKGNILERFSAQQFPDLHSELNLSSLELGDSALYFCASSVGQGNTEAFFGQGTRLTVV.